This TCR beta chain was identified during a study of blood T cell repertoires in COVID-19. As processed by the authors: Reference gene primer amplification gave estimated nucleated cell counts. Sequencing was performed with immunoSEQ multiplex PCR; in TCRdb, only in-frame clones are kept and a portion is missing. The DNA gave D and trimming, while V, J and clone size come from that table. The repertoire has 150,000 to 200,000 clones, around 83% of them found once; the top ten carry 6% to 7.5%. V was clipped by 8 bases and J by 8 bases, with 18 bases between them. The V gene's germline CDR1 is MDHEN and CDR2 SYDVKM. This CDR3 is 13 amino acids long.

The chain carries TRBV28 and TRBJ1-2; no definite D call. The sequence came from a woman older than 75 in a cohort sampled during active or convalescent COVID-19. Sequencing was done on a sample of peripheral blood. This CDR3 reads CASSIGGRAGYTF. The DNA of the CDR3 is TGTGCCAGCTCGATCGGTGGGAGGGCCGGCTACACCTTC.